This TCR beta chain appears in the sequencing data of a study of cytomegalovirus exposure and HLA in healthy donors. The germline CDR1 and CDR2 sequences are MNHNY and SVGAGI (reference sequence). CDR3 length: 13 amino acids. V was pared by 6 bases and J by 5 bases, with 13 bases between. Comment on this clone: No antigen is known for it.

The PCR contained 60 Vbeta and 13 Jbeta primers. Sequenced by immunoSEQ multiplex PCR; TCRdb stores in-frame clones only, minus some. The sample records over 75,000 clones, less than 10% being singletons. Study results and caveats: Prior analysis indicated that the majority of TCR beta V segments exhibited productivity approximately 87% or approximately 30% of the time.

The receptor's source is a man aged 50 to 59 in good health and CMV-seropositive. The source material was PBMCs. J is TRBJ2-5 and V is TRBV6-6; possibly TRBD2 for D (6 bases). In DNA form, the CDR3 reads TGTGCCAGCAGCAGACTAGTCTGGGAGACCCAGTACTTC. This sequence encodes CASSRLVWETQYF.